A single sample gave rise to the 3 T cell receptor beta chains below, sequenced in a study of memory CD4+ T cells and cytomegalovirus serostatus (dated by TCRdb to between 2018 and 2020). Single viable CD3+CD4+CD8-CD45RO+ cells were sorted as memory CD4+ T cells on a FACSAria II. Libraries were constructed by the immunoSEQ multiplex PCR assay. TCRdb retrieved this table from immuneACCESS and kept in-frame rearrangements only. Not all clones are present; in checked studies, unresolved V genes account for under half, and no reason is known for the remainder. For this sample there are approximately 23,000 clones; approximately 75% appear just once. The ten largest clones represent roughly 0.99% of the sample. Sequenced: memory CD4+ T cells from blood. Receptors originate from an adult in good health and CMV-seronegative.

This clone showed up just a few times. The CDR3 coding sequence is TGTGCCAGCAGACCACCCGGGGAGGGTCGAACTGAAGCTTTCTTT. Translated, it gives CASRPPGEGRTEAFF. V usage is TRBV11-2 and J usage is TRBJ1-1; the D is unclear. V shed 6 bases and J shed 5 bases, with 19 bases lying between them. The CDR3 sequence is 15 residues long. Germline loops: CDR1 SGHAT, CDR2 FQNNGV.

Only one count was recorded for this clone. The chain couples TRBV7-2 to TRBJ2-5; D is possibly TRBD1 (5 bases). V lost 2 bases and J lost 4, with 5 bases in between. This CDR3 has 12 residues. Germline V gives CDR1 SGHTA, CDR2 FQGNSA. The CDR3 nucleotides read TGTGCCAGCAGCTTAAGGGGAGAGACCCAGTACTTC. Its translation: CASSLRGETQYF.

CDR3 sequence: CATHPKGQGDNQPQHF. As DNA, the CDR3 is TGTGCCACCCACCCCAAAGGACAGGGTGACAATCAGCCCCAGCATTTT. This rearrangement joins TRBV10-3 to TRBJ1-5, with 8 bases lining up with TRBD1. V lost 10 bases and J lost 3; bases outside the gene matches: 14. Germline-derived CDR1 and CDR2 are ENHRY and SYGVKD. The CDR3 runs 16 residues.